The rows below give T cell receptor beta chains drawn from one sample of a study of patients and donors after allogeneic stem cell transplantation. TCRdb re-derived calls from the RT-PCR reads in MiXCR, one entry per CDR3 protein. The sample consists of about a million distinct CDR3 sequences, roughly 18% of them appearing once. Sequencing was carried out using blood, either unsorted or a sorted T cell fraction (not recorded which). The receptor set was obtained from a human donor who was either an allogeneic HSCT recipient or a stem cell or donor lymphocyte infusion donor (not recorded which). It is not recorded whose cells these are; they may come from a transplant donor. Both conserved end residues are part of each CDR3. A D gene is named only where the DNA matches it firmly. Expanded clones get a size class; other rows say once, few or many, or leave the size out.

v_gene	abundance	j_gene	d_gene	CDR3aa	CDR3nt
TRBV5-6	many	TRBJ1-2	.	CASSWTTVQFNYGYTF	TGTGCCAGCAGCTGGACGACAGTCCAATTTAACTATGGCTACACCTTC
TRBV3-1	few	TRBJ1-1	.	CASSQRDGHTEAFF	TGTGCCAGCAGCCAAAGGGACGGACACACTGAAGCTTTCTTT
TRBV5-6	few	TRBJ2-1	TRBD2	CASSPLAGDTYNEQFF	TGTGCCAGCAGCCCCCTGGCGGGAGACACCTACAATGAGCAGTTCTTC
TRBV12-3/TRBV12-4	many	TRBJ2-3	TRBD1	CASSPRTGWETQYF	TGTGCCAGCAGTCCCCGGACAGGGTGGGAGACGCAGTATTTT
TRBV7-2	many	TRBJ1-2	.	CASSLAFGGEIRGYTF	TGTGCCAGCAGCTTAGCGTTTGGGGGAGAGATTAGAGGCTACACCTTC
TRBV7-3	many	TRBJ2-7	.	CASSLSVGSYEQYF	TGTGCCAGCAGCTTAAGTGTCGGTTCCTACGAGCAGTACTTC
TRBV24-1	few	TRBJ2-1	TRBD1	CATSDFRDRSSYNEQFF	TGTGCCACCAGTGACTTCAGGGACAGGTCTTCCTACAATGAGCAGTTCTTC
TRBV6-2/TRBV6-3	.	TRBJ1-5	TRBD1	CASSHRTGVNQPQHF	TGTGCCAGCAGTCACCGGACAGGGGTCAATCAGCCCCAGCATTTT
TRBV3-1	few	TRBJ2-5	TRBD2	CASSHGGGGTETQYF	TGTGCCAGCAGCCACGGTGGCGGGGGGACGGAGACCCAGTACTTC
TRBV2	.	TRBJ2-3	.	CASRLMGDTQYF	TGTGCCAGCAGACTTATGGGAGATACGCAGTATTTT
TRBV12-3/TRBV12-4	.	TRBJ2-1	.	CASTPWLATDNEQFF	TGTGCCAGCACCCCGTGGCTAGCGACGGACAATGAGCAGTTCTTC
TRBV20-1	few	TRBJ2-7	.	CSAKRDTSSEQYF	TGCAGTGCGAAAAGGGACACTTCTAGCGAGCAGTACTTC
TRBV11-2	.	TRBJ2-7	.	CASSLDGETYEQYF	TGTGCCAGCAGCTTGGACGGGGAAACCTACGAGCAGTACTTC
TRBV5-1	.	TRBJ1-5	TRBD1	CASSSGTGHQPQHF	TGCGCCAGCAGCTCCGGGACAGGGCATCAGCCCCAGCATTTT
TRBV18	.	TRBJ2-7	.	CASSPRQSPYEQYF	TGTGCCAGCTCACCACGACAGTCTCCCTACGAGCAGTACTTC
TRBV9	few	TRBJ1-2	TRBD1	CASSVAQGDYGYTF	TGTGCCAGCAGCGTAGCTCAGGGGGACTATGGCTACACCTTC
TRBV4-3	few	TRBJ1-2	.	CASSQESTGFGYTF	TGCGCCAGCAGCCAAGAGTCGACAGGTTTTGGCTACACCTTC
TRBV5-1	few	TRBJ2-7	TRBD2	CASTWDRTSGNEQYF	TGCGCCAGTACCTGGGACAGGACTAGCGGGAACGAGCAGTACTTC
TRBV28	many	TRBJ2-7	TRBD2	CASSRTSGLSYEQYF	TGTGCCAGCAGCAGGACTAGCGGGTTATCCTACGAGCAGTACTTC
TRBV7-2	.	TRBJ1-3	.	CASTSTELSSGNTIYF	TGTGCCAGCACCAGTACCGAGCTTTCTTCTGGAAACACCATATATTTT
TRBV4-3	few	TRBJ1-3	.	CASSQDGGRNTIYF	TGCGCCAGCAGCCAAGATGGCGGCAGAAACACCATATATTTT
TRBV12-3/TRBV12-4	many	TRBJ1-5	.	CASSLQRNSNQPQHF	TGTGCCAGCAGTTTACAGCGTAATAGCAATCAGCCCCAGCATTTT
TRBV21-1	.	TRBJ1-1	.	CASSLTGGRIVMNTEAFF	TGTGCCAGCAGCTTAACAGGGGGCCGAATCGTTATGAACACTGAAGCTTTCTTT
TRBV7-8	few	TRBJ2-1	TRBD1	CASNARRDRINEQFF	TGTGCCAGCAACGCACGTAGGGACAGGATTAATGAGCAGTTCTTC
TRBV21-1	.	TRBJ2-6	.	CASSKPICGVVSGANVLTF	TGTGCCAGCAGCAAGCCCATTTGCGGGGTAGTCTCTGGGGCCAACGTCCTGACTTTC
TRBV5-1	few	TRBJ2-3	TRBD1	CASSNGQGNTQYF	TGCGCCAGCAGCAACGGACAGGGGAATACGCAGTATTTT
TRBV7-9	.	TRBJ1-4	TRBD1	CASSLSGGWTTNEKLFF	TGTGCCAGCAGCCTATCAGGGGGGTGGACGACTAATGAAAAACTGTTTTTT
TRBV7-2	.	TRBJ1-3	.	CASSLATDSGNTIYF	TGTGCCAGCAGCTTAGCGACAGACTCTGGAAACACCATATATTTT
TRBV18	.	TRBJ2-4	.	CASSPAPGYIQYF	TGTGCCAGCTCACCCGCTCCAGGGTACATTCAGTACTTC
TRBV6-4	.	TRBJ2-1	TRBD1	CASSSTKGTGPYNEQFF	TGTGCCAGCAGTTCCACTAAGGGGACAGGGCCTTACAATGAGCAGTTCTTC
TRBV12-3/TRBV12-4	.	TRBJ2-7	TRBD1	CASSSTGLSYEQYF	TGTGCCAGCAGTTCGACAGGGCTGTCCTACGAGCAGTACTTC
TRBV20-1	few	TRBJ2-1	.	CSAQEQFF	TGCAGTGCCCAAGAGCAGTTCTTC
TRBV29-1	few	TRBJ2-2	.	CSVSYTGELFF	TGCAGCGTTAGTTACACCGGGGAGCTGTTTTTT
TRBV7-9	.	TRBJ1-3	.	CASSFNQGAGNTIYF	TGTGCCAGCAGCTTTAACCAGGGTGCGGGAAACACCATATATTTT
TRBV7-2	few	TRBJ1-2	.	CASSSQLQASYGYTF	TGTGCCAGCAGCTCCCAACTTCAGGCGTCCTATGGCTACACCTTC
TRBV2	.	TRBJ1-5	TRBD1	CASRSAGGRGNQPQHF	TGTGCCAGCAGGTCAGCAGGGGGCAGGGGCAATCAGCCCCAGCATTTT
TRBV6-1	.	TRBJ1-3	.	CASSERQGTGNTIYF	TGTGCCAGCAGTGAACGTCAGGGAACGGGAAACACCATATATTTT
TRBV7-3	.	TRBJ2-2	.	CASRSGRNTGELFF	TGTGCCAGCAGATCCGGGAGGAACACCGGGGAGCTGTTTTTT
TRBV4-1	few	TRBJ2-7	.	CASSQVNGQSYEQYF	TGCGCCAGCAGCCAAGTAAATGGGCAGAGCTACGAGCAGTACTTC
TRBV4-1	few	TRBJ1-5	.	CASSQDAGGIQPQHF	TGCGCCAGCAGCCAAGACGCGGGGGGTATTCAGCCCCAGCATTTT
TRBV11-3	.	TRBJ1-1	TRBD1	CASSERQGVTEAFF	TGTGCCAGCAGCGAGCGACAGGGAGTGACTGAAGCTTTCTTT
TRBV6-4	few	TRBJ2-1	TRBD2	CASSRTSGGHSYNEQFF	TGTGCCAGCAGTCGCACTAGCGGGGGGCACTCATACAATGAGCAGTTCTTC
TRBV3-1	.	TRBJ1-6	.	CASSQDPQGDNSPLHF	TGTGCCAGCAGCCAAGACCCACAGGGAGACAATTCACCCCTCCACTTT
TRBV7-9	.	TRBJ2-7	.	CASSTTVGLSYEQYF	TGTGCCAGCAGCACTACGGTAGGCCTGTCCTACGAGCAGTACTTC
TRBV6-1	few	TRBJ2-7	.	CASSIPRDGPYEQYF	TGTGCCAGCAGTATCCCCCGGGACGGACCCTACGAGCAGTACTTC